This TCR beta chain came from a study of shared clonotypes between healthy human individuals. Overall study: Per donor, three plates held CD4 naive cells, three held CD4 memory, two held CD8 naive and one held CD8 memory. Study-level points and caveats: Larger richness was generally estimated for naive than memory subsets.

In the case of this clone: No antigen is known for it.

Between the trimmed V and J ends, which lost 7 bases and 6 bases, there was a span of 22 bases. The CDR3 contains 15 residues. CDR1 SNHLY and CDR2 FYNNEI come from the germline V gene. The data were produced by immunoSEQ multiplex PCR, yet TCRdb's version contains in-frame clones alone and is incomplete. The sample lists over 300,000 clones; roughly 87% were seen once. The sequenced material came from memory CD8+ T cells sorted from blood. The subset denotes: CD45RO+ cells pooled with CCR7-negative TemRA cells. This clonotype was obtained from a man younger than 30 in good health. This chain connects TRBV2 to TRBJ2-7; D gene uncertain. CDR3 residues: CASITRAQKGSEQYF. CDR3 nucleotides: TGTGCCAGCATCACTCGGGCCCAGAAGGGTTCCGAGCAGTACTTC.